Listed below are T cell receptor beta chains from one sample, sequenced in a study of cytotoxic CD8 clonotypes in ibrutinib-treated CLL. Libraries were prepared by immunoSEQ multiplex PCR; TCRdb keeps only in-frame clonotypes and omits some of them. Among over 200,000 clones listed, 79% were seen once. Here the sequenced sample was PBMCs, taken after 12 months of ibrutinib treatment. The receptors originated from a human donor with chronic lymphocytic leukemia. Both conserved end residues are part of each CDR3. The D gene is left open where the match is weak. The size of a clone is reported for some rows only, either as once, few or many, or as a class for expanded clones.

clone_size	v_call	d_call	j_call	cdr3_nt	cdr3_aa
NA	TRBV5-1	TRBD1	TRBJ1-6	TGCGCCAGCAGCCCAGGGACAGGGACCGATTCACCCCTCCACTTT	CASSPGTGTDSPLHF
NA	TRBV11-2	NA	TRBJ1-2	TGTGCCAGCAGCTTAGAGGGGCGGGGGCCGTCCAGTTCGGGTGGCTACACCTTC	CASSLEGRGPSSSGGYTF
NA	TRBV27	NA	TRBJ1-6	TGTGCCAGCAGTTTACTCTCGGGAGTGCTTAATTCACCCCTCCACTTT	CASSLLSGVLNSPLHF
few	TRBV5-1	NA	TRBJ1-4	TGCGCCAGCAGTCCGGGACCTAATGAAAAACTGTTTTTT	CASSPGPNEKLFF
NA	TRBV19	TRBD1	TRBJ1-5	TGTGCCAGTAGTATATGGACAGGGATTAATCGCAATCAGCCCCAGCATTTT	CASSIWTGINRNQPQHF
NA	TRBV7-8	TRBD1	TRBJ2-1	TGTGCCAGCAGCTTAGAGGGGGCCCTTTACAATGAGCAGTTCTTC	CASSLEGALYNEQFF
NA	TRBV9	NA	TRBJ2-3	TGTGCCAGCAGCGTCCCTGGGGGGGATACGCAGTATTTT	CASSVPGGDTQYF
few	TRBV30	NA	TRBJ1-5	TGTGCCTGGAGTAATCGGATCAATCAGCCCCAGCATTTT	CAWSNRINQPQHF
NA	TRBV28	NA	TRBJ2-2	TGTGCCAGCAGTTTGCCCGGGTCCTTCCTACCCGGGACCGGGGAGCTGTTTTTT	CASSLPGSFLPGTGELFF
NA	TRBV7-9	NA	TRBJ2-7	TGTGCCAGCAGCCGAGGGGTCTACGAGCAGTACTTC	CASSRGVYEQYF
few	TRBV6-5	NA	TRBJ1-3	TGTGCCAGCAGGCGGGACGGCATCTCTGGAAACACCATATATTTT	CASRRDGISGNTIYF
few	TRBV14	NA	TRBJ2-6	TGTGCCAGCAGCCAAAAGTTCGGGGCTGGGGCCAACGTCCTGACTTTC	CASSQKFGAGANVLTF
NA	TRBV5-1	TRBD2	TRBJ2-1	TGCGCCAGCAGACCCCTAGCGGGAGTTGGCAATGAGCAGTTCTTC	CASRPLAGVGNEQFF
NA	TRBV11-2	TRBD1	TRBJ1-1	TGTGCCAGCAGCTTAGGGAAGGGGGCGCTGCGCCAGGGAGCTTTCTTT	CASSLGKGALRQGAFF
NA	TRBV12-5	NA	TRBJ2-3	TGTGCTAGTGGTTTGGTACTAGGGCAGGGATCAGATACGCAGTATTTT	CASGLVLGQGSDTQYF
NA	TRBV4-1	NA	TRBJ2-3	TGCGCCAGCAGCCCGCGGGGCTACAGCACAGATACGCAGTATTTT	CASSPRGYSTDTQYF
few	TRBV9	NA	TRBJ1-5	TGTGCCAGCAGCGCCTCAGGGCTTAGCAATCAGCCCCAGCATTTT	CASSASGLSNQPQHF